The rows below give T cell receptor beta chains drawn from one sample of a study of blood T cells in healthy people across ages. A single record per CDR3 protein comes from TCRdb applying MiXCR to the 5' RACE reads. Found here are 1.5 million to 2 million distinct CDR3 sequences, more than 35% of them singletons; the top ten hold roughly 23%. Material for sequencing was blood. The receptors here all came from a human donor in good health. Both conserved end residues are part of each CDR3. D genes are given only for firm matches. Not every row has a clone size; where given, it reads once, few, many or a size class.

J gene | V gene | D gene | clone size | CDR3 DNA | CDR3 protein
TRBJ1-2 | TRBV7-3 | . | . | TGTGCCAGCAGCTTATTCGGGCCGGGTCGGAACATCCACTATGGCTACACCTTC | CASSLFGPGRNIHYGYTF
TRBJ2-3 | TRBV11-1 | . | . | TGTGCCAGCAGCTCCGACCAACCAGATACGCAGTATTTT | CASSSDQPDTQYF
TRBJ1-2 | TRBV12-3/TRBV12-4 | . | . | TGTGCCGGCAGTTTTATTCTGTCACGCGGGATTAACTATGACTACACCTTC | CAGSFILSRGINYDYTF
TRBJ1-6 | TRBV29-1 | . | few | TGCAGCGCCTCACAGGACGGCAATTCACCCCTCCACTTT | CSASQDGNSPLHF
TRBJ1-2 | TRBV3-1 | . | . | TGTGCCAGCAGCCAAGTTTCGGATAACTATGGCTACACCTTC | CASSQVSDNYGYTF
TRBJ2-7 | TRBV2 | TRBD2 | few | TGTGCCAGCAAGTCTAGCGGGAGCTCTTACGAGCAGTACTTC | CASKSSGSSYEQYF
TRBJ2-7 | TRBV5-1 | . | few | TGCGCCAGCAGCTCGAGCCGGGTCCGAACCTACGAGCAGTACTTC | CASSSSRVRTYEQYF
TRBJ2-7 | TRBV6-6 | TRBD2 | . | TGTGCCTGCAGATCCACTAGCGGGGGTCTTCACGAGCAGTACTTC | CACRSTSGGLHEQYF
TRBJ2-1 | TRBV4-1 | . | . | TGCGCCAGCAGCCAGTACGGATCGGGGACACCTTACAATGAGCAGTTCTTC | CASSQYGSGTPYNEQFF
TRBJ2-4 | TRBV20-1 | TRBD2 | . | TGCAGTGCTAGAAGGGCCCTAGCGGGGGTTAGTCACATTCAGTACTTC | CSARRALAGVSHIQYF
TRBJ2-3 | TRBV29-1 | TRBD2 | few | TGCAGCGCCGCGACTAGCAGTACTAGCACAGATACGCAGTATTTT | CSAATSSTSTDTQYF
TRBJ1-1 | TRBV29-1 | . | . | TGCAGCGTTGAACCGGGGAGGGCTTTTGGCACTGAAGCTTTCTTT | CSVEPGRAFGTEAFF
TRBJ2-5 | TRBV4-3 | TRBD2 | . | TGCGCCAGCAGCCAAGAGCTAGCGGGGGGAGGGGAGACCCAGTACTTC | CASSQELAGGGETQYF
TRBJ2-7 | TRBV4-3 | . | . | TGCGCCAGCGGCCAAGATAGCACAGGCTTGGGAGAGCAGTACTTC | CASGQDSTGLGEQYF
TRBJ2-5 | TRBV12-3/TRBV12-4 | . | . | TGTGCCAGCATCGACGGGCTCCAAGAGACCCAGTACTTC | CASIDGLQETQYF
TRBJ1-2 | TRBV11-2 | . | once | TGTGCCAGCAGCTCCGGGGGCTCTTGGGGCTACACCTTC | CASSSGGSWGYTF
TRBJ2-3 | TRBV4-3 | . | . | TGCGCCAGCAGCCAAGAGCCGACTTCAGATACGCAGTATTTT | CASSQEPTSDTQYF
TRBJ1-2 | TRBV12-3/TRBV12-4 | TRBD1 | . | TGTGCCAGCAGGCAGACAGGGAAGTACTATGGCTACACCTTC | CASRQTGKYYGYTF
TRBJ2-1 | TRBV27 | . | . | TGTGCCAGCAGTTCAGGAGTTGCGGATGAGCAGTTCTTC | CASSSGVADEQFF
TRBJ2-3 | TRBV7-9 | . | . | TGTGCCAGCAGAACAGCCGGGACGGTCACAGATACGCAGTATTTT | CASRTAGTVTDTQYF
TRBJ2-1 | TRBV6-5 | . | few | TGTGCCAGCAGTCCCGCGTGGGGAGGAGGGCAGTTCTTC | CASSPAWGGGQFF
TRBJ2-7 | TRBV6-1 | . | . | TGTGCCAGCGGTGAAGGGGGTATGTACGAGCAGTACTTC | CASGEGGMYEQYF
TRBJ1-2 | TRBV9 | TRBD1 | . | TGTGCCAGCAGCGTAGGTTCCACAGGGGCCTACTATGGCCACACCTTC | CASSVGSTGAYYGHTF
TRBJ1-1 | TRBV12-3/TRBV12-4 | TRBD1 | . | TGTGCCAGCAGCACCCGGACAGGGGGTGAAGCTTTCTTT | CASSTRTGGEAFF
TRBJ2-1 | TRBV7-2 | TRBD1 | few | TGTGCCAGCAGCTCGGGACAGGTCCTCTACAATGAGCAGTTCTTC | CASSSGQVLYNEQFF
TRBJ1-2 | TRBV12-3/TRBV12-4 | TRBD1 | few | TGTGCCAGCAGTTTGGGGAAGACAGGGAAGGGCTACACCTTC | CASSLGKTGKGYTF
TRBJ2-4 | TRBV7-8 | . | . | TGTGCCAGCAGCTTACGGCCCGGGACAACAAAAAACATTCAGTACTTC | CASSLRPGTTKNIQYF
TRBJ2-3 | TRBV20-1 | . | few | TGCAGTGCTAGTAATACGCAGTATTTT | CSASNTQYF
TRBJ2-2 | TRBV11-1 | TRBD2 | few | TGTGCCAGCAGCTTAGGGATAGCGGGGGCGCCGAGGAGGACCGGGGAGCTGTTTTTT | CASSLGIAGAPRRTGELFF
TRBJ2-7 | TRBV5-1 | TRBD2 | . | TGCGCCAGCAGCTCCTCTTGGCGGGGGGCCTACGAGCAGTACTTC | CASSSSWRGAYEQYF
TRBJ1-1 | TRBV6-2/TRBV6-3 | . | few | TGTGCCAGCAGTTACGCTGGGGCGAACACTGAAGCTTTCTTT | CASSYAGANTEAFF
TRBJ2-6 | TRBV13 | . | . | TGTGCCAACAGCTCCCGGCAGGACTTCTACTCTGGGGCCAACGTCCTGACTTTC | CANSSRQDFYSGANVLTF
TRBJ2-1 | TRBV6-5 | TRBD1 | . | TGTGCCAGCGGGGTGGGACAGGTATACAATGAGCAGTTCTTC | CASGVGQVYNEQFF
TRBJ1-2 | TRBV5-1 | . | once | TGCGCCAGCAGCTTGAGGGACGCGGGAACTGGCTACACCTTC | CASSLRDAGTGYTF
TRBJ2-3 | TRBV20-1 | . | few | TGCAGTGCACCCCAGACAGGAACCAATGCAGATACGCAGTATTTT | CSAPQTGTNADTQYF
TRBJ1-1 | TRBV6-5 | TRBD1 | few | TGTGCCAGCAGTTACACAGGACAGGGGGTTACTGAAGCTTTCTTT | CASSYTGQGVTEAFF
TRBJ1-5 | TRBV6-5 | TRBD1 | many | TGTGCCAGCAGCCGGGACAGGGATCAGCCCCAGCATTTT | CASSRDRDQPQHF
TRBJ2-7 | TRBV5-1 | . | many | TGCGCCAGCAGCTTGGGCCAGGGCGGACACGAGCAGTACTTC | CASSLGQGGHEQYF
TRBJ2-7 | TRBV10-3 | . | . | TGTGCCATCAGTACGACACGGTCGGAAGACGAGCAGTACTTC | CAISTTRSEDEQYF
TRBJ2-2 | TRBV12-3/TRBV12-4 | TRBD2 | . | TGTGCCTCACGGACTAGCGGTACGAACACCGGGGAGCTGTTTTTT | CASRTSGTNTGELFF
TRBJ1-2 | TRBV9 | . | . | TGTGCCAGCACCACAGGCCCAGGCGTCTACACCTTC | CASTTGPGVYTF
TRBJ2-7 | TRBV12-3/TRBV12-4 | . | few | TGTGCCAGCAGTTTCAGGGCAGGGGCCTCCTACGAGCAGTACTTC | CASSFRAGASYEQYF
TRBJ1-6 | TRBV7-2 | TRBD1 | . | TGTGCCAGCAGCCCGTCTCGGACAGGGTATAATTCACCCCTCCACTTT | CASSPSRTGYNSPLHF
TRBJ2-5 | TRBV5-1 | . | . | TGCGCCAGCAGCTGGAGAGACGAGACCCAGTACTTC | CASSWRDETQYF
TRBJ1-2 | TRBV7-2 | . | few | TGTGCCAGCAGCGAACCCGGGGCCCCAGTCCGTGGCTACACCTTC | CASSEPGAPVRGYTF
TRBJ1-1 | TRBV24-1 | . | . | TGTGCCACCAAGCGGGGGGCTGGGACTGAAGCTTTCTTT | CATKRGAGTEAFF
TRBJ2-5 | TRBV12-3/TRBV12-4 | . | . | TGTGCCAGCAGTTCCCACGGAGAGCCCTCTGGAGAGACCCAGTACTTC | CASSSHGEPSGETQYF
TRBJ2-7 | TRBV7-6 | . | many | TGTGCCAGCAGCTTAGCCGGGCAGGGTGGAGAGCAGTACTTC | CASSLAGQGGEQYF
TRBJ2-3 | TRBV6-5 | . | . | TGTGCCAGCAGTTTCAGCGATGCTACCACAGATACGCAGTATTTT | CASSFSDATTDTQYF
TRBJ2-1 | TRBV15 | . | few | TGTGCCACCAGCGCCGGGGGCAGGGGGGGTTACAATGAGCAGTTCTTC | CATSAGGRGGYNEQFF